Listed below are T cell receptor beta chains from one sample, sequenced in a study. In TCRdb, the RT-PCR reads were re-called with MiXCR into one record per CDR3 protein. The sample lists about 680,000 distinct CDR3 sequences; approximately 14% were seen once. Sequenced: memory CD4+ T cells from blood. These TCRs come from a female donor in good health, serving as a healthy control. The conserved cysteine and the conserved F or W are not part of the CDR3 here. Some rows have no size entry. The others give once, few or many, or a class for an expanded clone.

>NA|TRBV9|TRBJ1-2|11
ASSVGDSGRYT
>many|TRBV12-3/TRBV12-4|TRBJ2-1|13
ASRPASGSYNEQF
>many|TRBV20-1|TRBJ1-4|11
SALTGDDEKLF
>few|TRBV12-3/TRBV12-4|TRBJ2-3|15
ASSFGSGRPSTDTQY
>many|TRBV29-1|TRBJ2-5|9
SVDGRETQY
>NA|TRBV28|TRBJ2-3|12
ASSYPSTSDTQY
>NA|TRBV5-8|TRBJ2-7|10
ASSVIAYEQY
>NA|TRBV5-1|TRBJ2-3|12
ASSPMAAPDTQY
>few|TRBV20-1|TRBJ1-4|13
SARGQGAGREKLF
>NA|TRBV7-2|TRBJ2-3|10
ASSSTIDTQY
>many|TRBV5-1|TRBJ1-2|10
ASSLAGDGYT
>NA|TRBV20-1|TRBJ2-1|15
SARDLKRQRSYNEQF
>many|TRBV20-1|TRBJ1-5|13
SASRGRGSNQPQH
>NA|TRBV3-1|TRBJ1-2|12
ASSQGIANYGYT
>many|TRBV20-1|TRBJ1-3|15
SVPTGSSSISGNTIY
>few|TRBV7-2|TRBJ2-1|9
ASSLEGVQF
>few|TRBV10-3|TRBJ1-2|13
AISEPDRPNYGYT
>few|TRBV20-1|TRBJ2-3|12
SASAPDSTDTQY
>NA|TRBV9|TRBJ2-3|14
ASSSQLAGAGVYQY
>many|TRBV7-2|TRBJ1-2|12
ASSFQGGNYGYT
>NA|TRBV24-1|TRBJ2-7|11
ATSDPNRVEQY
>NA|TRBV7-2|TRBJ2-2|14
ASSSFLGQGNGELF
>few|TRBV5-1|TRBJ1-5|12
ASSLGGTGQPQH
>NA|TRBV6-5|TRBJ1-6|13
ASKPFGIGESPLH
>many|TRBV6-2/TRBV6-3|TRBJ2-1|12
ASVSGGSYNEQF
>few|TRBV28|TRBJ2-5|12
ASSPSAPQETQY
>few|TRBV28|TRBJ2-7|13
ASSFYRRTSYEQY
>NA|TRBV6-4|TRBJ2-5|11
ASSDYRGGTQY
>NA|TRBV5-4|TRBJ2-1|14
ASSLRGGGSYNEQF
>few|TRBV30|TRBJ2-1|10
AWKGGPQEQF
>few|TRBV5-5|TRBJ1-1|15
ASSFGAGARLWTEAF
>NA|TRBV11-2|TRBJ2-3|14
ASSLDRGQGIDTQY
>NA|TRBV7-8|TRBJ2-7|13
ASSLVGTGRDEQY
>NA|TRBV5-6|TRBJ1-2|13
ASLPAPLANYGYT
>few|TRBV28|TRBJ1-3|13
ASSNNIVAGNTIY
>once|TRBV2|TRBJ2-1|13
ASSQGASGRDEQF
>many|TRBV20-1|TRBJ2-1|11
SARGGLVAKQF
>many|TRBV6-5|TRBJ2-2|15
ASSYLGGTGGHGELF
>NA|TRBV20-1|TRBJ2-1|13
SARRLAGDHNEQF
>many|TRBV7-3|TRBJ2-7|13
ASSPTGQGTYEQY
>many|TRBV2|TRBJ1-1|13
ASNDAGTGYTEAF
>few|TRBV4-2|TRBJ1-2|13
ASRRWTGGIDGYT
>few|TRBV7-2|TRBJ1-6|12
ASSSRDRASPLH
>NA|TRBV6-1|TRBJ2-2|16
ASSERHGQATNTGELF
>NA|TRBV4-1|TRBJ2-5|12
ASSQVSRRETQY
>NA|TRBV27|TRBJ1-1|14
ASSLSGRILNTEAF
>many|TRBV20-1|TRBJ2-5|13
SARDPRRRGETQY
>many|TRBV6-1|TRBJ2-2|15
ASSLSGQGKGTGELF
>NA|TRBV5-1|TRBJ2-7|14
ASRPGPLAGASEQY
>many|TRBV20-1|TRBJ2-3|9
SPEVVDTQY
>NA|TRBV24-1|TRBJ1-1|11
ATSDLLPSRAF